What follows are 25 T cell receptor beta chains derived from one specimen sequenced in a study of blood T cell repertoires in COVID-19. The protocol was immunoSEQ multiplex PCR, while the TCRdb copy is restricted to in-frame clones and leaves out a portion. The table has some 170,000 clones, roughly 86% seen once; the top ten hold roughly 4%. The sequencing sample was made of peripheral blood. The source is a woman in her sixties or seventies who had recovered from COVID-19.

The rearrangement joins TRBV28 to TRBJ2-1; TRBD1 is a possible D gene (5 bases). The CDR3 sequence is 12 residues long. Trimming cost V 7 bases and J 9 bases, with 13 bases left between them. Germline CDR1 and CDR2: MDHEN and SYDVKM. The CDR3 region is CASITGTTEQFF. The CDR3 DNA follows: TGTGCCAGCATCACAGGTACTACTGAGCAGTTCTTC.

The chain combines TRBV12-3 or TRBV12-4 with TRBJ2-1; 13 bases match TRBD2. V lost 6 bases to trimming and J lost 9 bases; unmatched junction nucleotides: 2. The CDR3 sequence is 13 residues long. The CDR3 DNA reads TGTGCCAGCAGAACTAGCGGGGGGGTTGAGCAGTTCTTC. It yields the protein CASRTSGGVEQFF.

The chain links TRBV5-5 to TRBJ2-1; maybe TRBD2 (5 bases). V dropped 1 base and J dropped 6 bases, with 14 bases sitting between them. Germline V lookup: CDR1 SGHKS, CDR2 YYEKEE (reference sequence). This CDR3 is built from 15 residues. As DNA, the CDR3 is TGTGCCAGCAGCTTGACGGGGAAACTGGGCAATGAGCAGTTCTTC. Its translation: CASSLTGKLGNEQFF.

CDR3 region: CASSPRAGGAYEQYF. CDR3 in DNA: TGTGCCAGCTCCCCGAGGGCGGGGGGGGCCTACGAGCAGTACTTC. This chain joins TRBV18 and TRBJ2-7; 9 nucleotides match TRBD2. The V gene's germline CDR1 is KGHSH and CDR2 LQKENI. The V segment lost 6 bases and the J segment 2 bases; nucleotides outside the gene matches: 8. The CDR3 has 15 amino acids. Looking up the rest from reference TRBV18 and TRBJ2-7 gives the full variable domain: NAGVMQNPRHLVRRRGQEARLRCSPMKGHSHVYWYRQLPEEGLKFMVYLQKENIIDESGMPKERFSAEFPKEGPSILRIQQVVRGDSAAYFCASSPRAGGAYEQYFGPGTRLTVT.

V gene TRBV6-5 combines with J gene TRBJ1-2; D may be TRBD1 (5 bases). This CDR3 contains 12 residues. V shed 4 bases and J shed 8 bases, with 11 bases lying between them. Germline assignment: CDR1 MNHEY and CDR2 SVGAGI. The CDR3 sequence is CASSSVAGGYTF. The CDR3 DNA is TGTGCCAGCAGTTCCGTGGCAGGGGGCTACACCTTC.

CDR3 protein: CASSEGGFYNSPLHF. In nucleotides, the CDR3 is TGTGCCAGCAGTGAGGGAGGGTTTTATAATTCACCCCTCCACTTT. This chain joins TRBV27 and TRBJ1-6; D remains ambiguous. Trimming took off 5 bases at V and 4 bases at J, with 12 bases between the two ends. CDR1 is MNHEY, CDR2 SMNVEV, per germline (reference sequence). This CDR3 comprises 15 residues.

This chain connects TRBV28 to TRBJ1-5; possibly TRBD1 for D (6 bases). The CDR3 extends over 14 amino acids. Trimming cost V 6 bases and J 5 bases, with 14 bases left between them. Germline CDR1 MDHEN, CDR2 SYDVKM. The CDR3 sequence is CASRNRVWYQPQHF. DNA for the CDR3: TGTGCCAGCAGAAACAGGGTTTGGTATCAGCCCCAGCATTTT.

The V call is TRBV5-1, the J call TRBJ1-4; no clear D gene. The CDR3 spans 15 residues. V was trimmed by 0 bases and J by 5 bases, leaving 11 bases between them. Germline V gene lookup returns CDR1 SGHRS and CDR2 YFSETQ. The CDR3 sequence is CASSLAGYSNEKLFF. CDR3 nucleotide sequence: TGCGCCAGCAGCTTGGCCGGGTATTCAAATGAAAAACTGTTTTTT.

V is TRBV5-6 and J is TRBJ2-3, with TRBD2 matching over 11 bases. The V gene end was trimmed by 3 bases and the J gene end by 1 base; junction bases not matched to a gene: 4. Looked up from germline, CDR1 is SGHDT and CDR2 is YYEEEE. The CDR3 spans 16 residues. The CDR3 sequence: CASSSLAGGGTDTQYF. The CDR3 nucleotides are TGTGCCAGCAGCTCCTTAGCGGGGGGGGGCACAGATACGCAGTATTTT.

The genes are TRBV7-8 and TRBJ1-6, with D possibly TRBD1 on 5 matching bases. CDR3 length: 14 residues. In germline, CDR1 is SGHVS, CDR2 FQNEAQ. V was trimmed by 5 bases and J by 6 bases, leaving 11 bases between them. Written as DNA, the CDR3 is TGTGCCAGCAGCCCCAGGGAAGGTAATTCACCCCTCCACTTT. Translation: CASSPREGNSPLHF.

This sequence joins TRBV28 and TRBJ1-2; D is undetermined. This CDR3 is 12 amino acids long. Trimming left V 6 bases short and J 3 bases short, with 8 bases between. Germline CDR1 and CDR2: MDHEN and SYDVKM. CDR3 sequence reads: CASRETDYGYTF. Written as DNA, the CDR3 is TGTGCCAGCAGGGAGACGGACTATGGCTACACCTTC.

V usage is TRBV3-1 (or the pseudogene TRBV3-2) and J usage is TRBJ1-1; 7 bases match TRBD1. The junction had 5 bases not matched to a gene; V was cut back by 5 bases and J by 5 bases. This CDR3 contains 13 residues. Germline loops: CDR1 LGHDT, CDR2 YNNKEL (reference sequence). The CDR3 loop reads CASSLQGSTEAFF. Written as DNA, the CDR3 is TGTGCCAGCAGCTTACAGGGGTCAACTGAAGCTTTCTTT.

The V gene is TRBV11-2, the J gene TRBJ2-7; no clear D gene. V shed 1 base and J shed 7 bases, with 8 bases lying between them. Germline loops: CDR1 SGHAT, CDR2 FQNNGV. The CDR3 loop spans 12 amino acids. The DNA of the CDR3 is TGTGCCAGCAGCTTAGCGCCAGGAGAGCAGTACTTC. It translates to CASSLAPGEQYF.

The rearrangement joins TRBV11-3 to TRBJ2-3; 8 nucleotides align to TRBD2. The trim removed 5 bases at V and 1 base at J, leaving 5 bases unmatched. CDR3 length equals 15 residues. Germline assignment: CDR1 SGHNT and CDR2 YENEEA. The CDR3 nucleotides are TGTGCCAGCAGCGCATCGGGGGGGGGCACAGATACGCAGTATTTT. Encoded protein: CASSASGGGTDTQYF.

The V gene is TRBV2, the J gene TRBJ1-5; D not certain. Trimming cost V 6 bases and J 4 bases, with 7 bases left between them. CDR3 length equals 12 residues. Germline V CDR1 and CDR2: SNHLY, FYNNEI. Here the CDR3 DNA reads TGTGCCAGCAGAGACGGGAATCAGCCCCAGCATTTT. Translation: CASRDGNQPQHF.

The chain is built from TRBV6-2 or TRBV6-3 and TRBJ2-2; D gene unclear. Germline-derived CDR1 and CDR2 are MNHEY and SVGEGT. V lost 0 bases to trimming and J lost 4 bases, with 9 bases between them. CDR3 length equals 15 residues. The CDR3 DNA reads TGTGCCAGCAGTTACTCGCCGGAGCTCACCGGGGAGCTGTTTTTT. This codes for CASSYSPELTGELFF.

This clone has a handful of counts. The chain links TRBV5-1 to TRBJ2-3; weak D call: TRBD1 (6 bases). The germline V and J ends were trimmed by 4 bases and 3 bases, with 18 bases remaining between them. This CDR3 region has 16 residues. Germline loops: CDR1 SGHRS, CDR2 YFSETQ. The CDR3 nucleotides are TGCGCCAGCAGCCTATCTCGTTTGGGGGCAACAGATACGCAGTATTTT. It codes for CASSLSRLGATDTQYF.

This clone came up a few times. CDR3 loop: CASSQGSLTSKATDTQYF. The CDR3 region has the DNA TGCGCCAGCAGCCAAGGTTCCCTGACTAGCAAAGCGACAGATACGCAGTATTTT. This chain joins TRBV4-1 and TRBJ2-3, with 7 bases aligning to TRBD2. The length of the CDR3 is 18 residues. J was trimmed by 3 bases and V by 1 base; bases with no gene match: 13. Germline V gives CDR1 MGHRA, CDR2 YSYEKL.

This clone was detected ten times or more. The J gene is TRBJ2-7, the V gene TRBV12-3 or TRBV12-4; D might be TRBD2 (6 bases). The CDR3 runs to 13 residues. V was trimmed by 5 bases and J by 2 bases, leaving 10 bases between them. In nucleotides, the CDR3 is TGTGCCAGCAGTCCCGGGACTCCCTACGAGCAGTACTTC. Protein: CASSPGTPYEQYF.

V and J are TRBV11-2 and TRBJ2-6, with TRBD1 as a possible D gene (5 bases). The V and J ends lost 1 base and 3 bases respectively, with 19 bases between them. Germline CDR1 SGHAT, CDR2 FQNNGV. The CDR3 totals 19 residues. The CDR3 DNA reads TGTGCCAGCAGCTTAGGTCCTGGGCGCAGGGCAAGTGGGGCCAACGTCCTGACTTTC. This gives the protein CASSLGPGRRASGANVLTF.

This clone was detected only a few times. The CDR3 protein is CASSRQGDQPQHF. CDR3 DNA: TGTGCCAGCAGCCGACAGGGGGATCAGCCCCAGCATTTT. The chain recombines TRBV2 with TRBJ1-5, with TRBD1 matching over 9 bases. The germline gives CDR1 SNHLY, CDR2 FYNNEI. The CDR3 loop spans 13 amino acids. The V segment lost 6 bases and the J segment 5 bases; nucleotides outside the gene matches: 2.

This clone was observed once. The chain recombines TRBV28 with TRBJ1-2, with D unclear. The CDR3 is 11 amino acids. V gave up 2 bases and J gave up 8 bases, with 6 bases separating them. Germline values: CDR1 MDHEN, CDR2 SYDVKM. The CDR3 bases are TGTGCCAGCAGTTTAATCGGGGGCTACACCTTC. Its protein is CASSLIGGYTF.

The chain couples TRBV28 to TRBJ1-4, with a tentative D call TRBD1 (5 bases). This CDR3 is 15 amino acids long. V was clipped by 5 bases and J by 8 bases, with 18 bases between them. The germline V gene encodes CDR1 MDHEN and CDR2 SYDVKM. Written as DNA, the CDR3 is TGTGCCAGCAGTAAGACCGGGACTAGTGGAGAAAAACTGTTTTTT. Encoded protein: CASSKTGTSGEKLFF.

This rearrangement joins TRBV27 to TRBJ1-5; 8 bases map to TRBD1. This CDR3 is 18 amino acids long. V dropped 6 bases and J dropped 0; count of bases not matched to a gene: 13. Looked up from germline, CDR1 is MNHEY and CDR2 is SMNVEV (reference sequence). CDR3 sequence (DNA): TGTGCCAGCAGACCGGTGGGGACAGGATCGATTAGCAATCAGCCCCAGCATTTT. Protein: CASRPVGTGSISNQPQHF.

The gene calls are TRBV7-2 and TRBJ2-5; no firm D call. Germline loops: CDR1 SGHTA, CDR2 FQGNSA. V lost 5 bases to trimming and J lost 1 base, with 8 bases between them. This CDR3 is 13 amino acids long. For the CDR3, the DNA is TGTGCCAGCAGCGCGCGGAGCCAAGAGACCCAGTACTTC. Translating it yields CASSARSQETQYF.